Listed below are T cell receptor beta chains from one sample, sequenced in a study of identical twins. One entry per CDR3 protein results from TCRdb running MiXCR on the 5' RACE reads. The profile shows hundreds of thousands of distinct CDR3 sequences, 5.5% to 6.5% of them singletons. Sequencing used naive T cells sorted from blood. The receptors were gathered from a man aged 18 to 29 in good health. CDR3s include the opening cysteine and the closing phenylalanine or tryptophan. The D gene is left open where the match is weak. Clone size appears in some rows only: once, few, many, or a class for an expanded clone.

TRBV18	-	TRBJ2-2	-	TGTGCCAGCTCACCACGGCTGGGCCCGAACACCGGGGAGCTGTTTTTT	CASSPRLGPNTGELFF
TRBV5-5	many	TRBJ1-1	-	TGTGCCAGCAGCCGCGGAGGGATGTACACTGAAGCTTTCTTT	CASSRGGMYTEAFF
TRBV12-3/TRBV12-4	many	TRBJ2-2	-	TGTGCCAGCAGTTGGGGACCCCCCGACACCGGGGAGCTGTTTTTT	CASSWGPPDTGELFF
TRBV16	many	TRBJ2-1	-	TGTGCCAGCAGCCCGACAGCTAGGAGGCTAGCTGGGGATGAGCAGTTCTTC	CASSPTARRLAGDEQFF
TRBV7-9	many	TRBJ2-1	TRBD2	TGTGCCAGCAGCTCGACTAGCACCTTCTACAATGAGCAGTTCTTC	CASSSTSTFYNEQFF
TRBV30	-	TRBJ1-1	-	TGTGCCTGGAGTAGGGCGGGGAACACTGAAGCTTTCTTT	CAWSRAGNTEAFF
TRBV5-1	few	TRBJ2-1	TRBD2	TGCGCCAGCAGCCCGCGGACTAGCGGGAGAAGCAATGAGCAGTTCTTC	CASSPRTSGRSNEQFF
TRBV5-1	-	TRBJ1-1	TRBD1	TGCGCCAGCAGCTTCCAGGGGGCGCAGGGGAATGAAGCTTTCTTT	CASSFQGAQGNEAFF
TRBV7-9	many	TRBJ2-1	TRBD2	TGTGCCAGCAGCTTAGGGCGGGAGAGGAGCCCCTACAATGAGCAGTTCTTC	CASSLGRERSPYNEQFF
TRBV7-9	few	TRBJ2-7	-	TGTGCCAGCAGCTTTACCAATCCCTACGAGCAGTACTTC	CASSFTNPYEQYF
TRBV7-9	many	TRBJ2-7	TRBD2	TGTGCCAGCAGCCCCAGACTAGCGGCCGAGCAGTACTTC	CASSPRLAAEQYF
TRBV7-9	many	TRBJ2-1	TRBD1	TGTGCCAGCAGCTTAGCGGCAGGGGGCTCCTACAATGAGCAGTTCTTC	CASSLAAGGSYNEQFF
TRBV12-5	many	TRBJ2-2	-	TGTGCTAGTGCCACAGGGATCCCCGGGGAGCTGTTTTTT	CASATGIPGELFF
TRBV13	few	TRBJ2-1	-	TGTGCCAGCAGTGGCGCGTTGTACGTGCAGTTCTTC	CASSGALYVQFF
TRBV10-3	few	TRBJ2-5	-	TGTGCCATCAGTGAGTCGGGCCCAAGGGATCAAGAGACCCAGTACTTC	CAISESGPRDQETQYF
TRBV12-3/TRBV12-4	few	TRBJ1-1	-	TGTGCCAGCAGTTTTAGACCATTAATAGGTGAAGCTTTCTTT	CASSFRPLIGEAFF
TRBV9	few	TRBJ2-5	TRBD2	TGTGCCAGCAGCGTAGATACCAGCGGGAGTGAGACCCAGTACTTC	CASSVDTSGSETQYF
TRBV12-3/TRBV12-4	few	TRBJ2-1	TRBD2	TGTGCCAGCACTCCTAGCGGGAGAGTGAATGAGCAGTTCTTC	CASTPSGRVNEQFF
TRBV7-2	few	TRBJ1-6	-	TGTGCCAGCAGCCCTGCCGGGACAAAGAAAGGCTCACCCCTCCACTTT	CASSPAGTKKGSPLHF
TRBV4-1	many	TRBJ2-5	-	TGCGCCAGCAGCCAAGGAGGGAGTGCAGAGACCCAGTACTTC	CASSQGGSAETQYF
TRBV20-1	many	TRBJ2-2	-	TGCAGTGCTCGGAACACCGGGGAGCTGTTTTTT	CSARNTGELFF
TRBV18	many	TRBJ1-1	TRBD1	TGTGCCAGCTCACCCGACAGGGTCATAATGAACACTGAAGCTTTCTTT	CASSPDRVIMNTEAFF
TRBV5-1	few	TRBJ2-7	TRBD1	TGCGCCAGCAGCTTGACCGGGACAGCTGATTACGAGCAGTACTTC	CASSLTGTADYEQYF
TRBV12-3/TRBV12-4	few	TRBJ2-5	-	TGTGCCACCGCACCCGACAGTCACCAAGAGACCCAGTACTTC	CATAPDSHQETQYF
TRBV5-1	-	TRBJ1-4	TRBD1	TGCGCCAGCAGCTTGGTAGGACAGGCAATAGAAAAACTGTTTTTT	CASSLVGQAIEKLFF
TRBV10-1	few	TRBJ2-3	-	TGCGCCAGCAGTGAGGTTCTGCTCGGGGGTACGCAGTATTTT	CASSEVLLGGTQYF
TRBV19	-	TRBJ2-7	TRBD2	TGTGCCAGTAGTATGTCTAGCGGCTCCTACGAGCAGTACTTC	CASSMSSGSYEQYF